Below, 31 T cell receptor beta chains from the same sample are listed, as sequenced in a study of shared clonotypes between healthy human individuals. Profiling relied on immunoSEQ multiplex PCR, and the TCRdb table lists in-frame clones only, not all of them. The sample holds 1,500,000 or so clones, less than 99% seen once. Sequencing used naive CD4+ T cells sorted from blood. Subset defined: CD45RA+ positively selected. The receptor set was obtained from a man aged 30-40 years in good health.

This clone was seen just once. The V call is TRBV18, the J call TRBJ2-1; possibly TRBD1 or TRBD2 for D (5 bases each). Germline values: CDR1 KGHSH, CDR2 LQKENI. Trimming stripped 5 bases from V and 10 bases from J, with 15 bases between. CDR3 length equals 13 residues. This CDR3 is CASSSGPSKEQFF. The CDR3 nucleotides are TGTGCCAGCTCATCGGGACCGAGTAAAGAGCAGTTCTTC.

The rearrangement joins TRBV20-1 to TRBJ2-2; D call uncertain. Trimming shortened V by 4 bases and J by 14 bases, and 11 bases separated the two germline ends. This CDR3 is built from 10 residues. Looked up from germline, CDR1 is DFQATT and CDR2 is SNEGSKA (reference sequence). CDR3 region: CSAMGRALFF. The CDR3 nucleotides read TGCAGTGCTATGGGAAGGGCTCTGTTTTTT.

The gene calls are TRBV6-1 and TRBJ2-1; D remains unclear. Germline-derived CDR1 and CDR2 are MNHNS and SASEGT. Trimming removed 7 bases at V and 0 bases at J, with 10 bases between. The CDR3 contains 14 residues. The CDR3 nucleotides are TGTGCCAGCAAACGTATTAGCTCCTACAATGAGCAGTTCTTC. Translating gives CASKRISSYNEQFF.

The rearrangement links TRBV7-9 to TRBJ1-1; the D is unclear. The CDR3 contains 14 residues. Germline-derived CDR1 and CDR2 are SEHNR and FQNEAQ (reference sequence). Trimming shortened V by 3 bases and J by 7 bases, and 15 bases separated the two germline ends. For the CDR3, the DNA is TGTGCCAGCAGCTTTAAGGGTGTAGTAGGTGAAGCTTTCTTT. This sequence encodes CASSFKGVVGEAFF.

The rearrangement joins TRBV5-1 to TRBJ2-7, with TRBD1 matching 9 bases. The V and J ends lost 4 bases and 4 bases, in that order; junction bases with no gene match: 6. This CDR3 is built from 14 residues. Germline V gene data show CDR1 as SGHRS and CDR2 as YFSETQ. Here the CDR3 DNA reads TGCGCCAGCAGCCAGGGGACAGGGAAATACGAGCAGTACTTC. This codes for CASSQGTGKYEQYF.

The rearrangement uses TRBV7-2 and TRBJ2-7; 8 bases are shared with TRBD2. V shed 5 bases and J 4 bases; nucleotides not matched to a gene: 4. Germline V gene sequence: CDR1 SGHTA, CDR2 FQGNSA. The CDR3 consists of 13 residues. The CDR3 nucleotides read TGTGCCAGCAGCGACGGGAGGGAGTACGAGCAGTACTTC. It encodes CASSDGREYEQYF.

This rearrangement joins TRBV9 to TRBJ2-5; D is ambiguous. Germline values: CDR1 SGDLS, CDR2 YYNGEE. The CDR3 runs 14 residues. Trimming shortened V by 0 bases and J by 3 bases, and 9 bases separated the two germline ends. CDR3 residues: CASSVATEEETQYF. DNA for the CDR3: TGTGCCAGCAGCGTAGCTACAGAGGAAGAGACCCAGTACTTC.

The chain joins TRBV28 to TRBJ2-2; D is unresolved. CDR1 MDHEN and CDR2 SYDVKM come from the germline V gene. The CDR3 extends over 15 amino acids. V shed 6 bases and J shed 1 base, with 12 bases lying between them. In nucleotides, the CDR3 is TGTGCCAGCAGGCCTCGACAACTGAACACCGGGGAGCTGTTTTTT. Amino acid sequence: CASRPRQLNTGELFF. Full variable domain (remainder filled in from reference TRBV28 and TRBJ2-2): DVKVTQSSRYLVKRTGEKVFLECVQDMDHENMFWYRQDPGLGLRLIYFSYDVKMKEKGDIPEGYSVSREKKERFSLILESASTNQTSMYLCASRPRQLNTGELFFGEGSRLTVL.

The gene calls are TRBV28 and TRBJ1-2, with 7 nucleotides matching TRBD1. This CDR3 contains 12 residues. Germline-derived CDR1 and CDR2 are MDHEN and SYDVKM. The V and J ends lost 7 bases and 4 bases, in that order; junction bases with no gene match: 3. The CDR3 nucleotides are TGTGCCAGCACCTACAGGGGCTATGGCTACACCTTC. Protein product: CASTYRGYGYTF.

The chain has TRBV7-9 and TRBJ2-3; TRBD2 might be the D (6 bases). The V end lost 8 bases, the J end lost 3 bases, and 12 bases lay between the germline ends. This CDR3 is built from 13 residues. The V gene's germline CDR1 is SEHNR and CDR2 FQNEAQ (reference sequence). In DNA form, the CDR3 reads TGTGCCAGCCGACTAGTGGGAACAGATACGCAGTATTTT. Its translation: CASRLVGTDTQYF.

This chain connects TRBV7-6 to TRBJ1-2, with D possibly matching TRBD1 (5 bases). Per the germline V gene, CDR1 is SGHVS and CDR2 is FNYEAQ. The CDR3 spans 17 residues. V lost 2 bases to trimming and J lost 3 bases, with 19 bases between them. In DNA form, the CDR3 reads TGTGCCAGCAGCTTAAGGGTTAAGGGCAGGGACGACTATGGCTACACCTTC. It codes for CASSLRVKGRDDYGYTF.

The chain employs TRBV28 and TRBJ1-2; TRBD1 aligns across 7 bases. Germline V gene data show CDR1 as MDHEN and CDR2 as SYDVKM. The CDR3 has 14 amino acids. The V and J ends lost 6 bases and 4 bases, in that order; junction bases with no gene match: 8. CDR3 nucleotides: TGTGCCAGCAGCGAAAGGGGGCGCAGCTATGGCTACACCTTC. Protein product: CASSERGRSYGYTF.

The V call is TRBV29-1, the J call TRBJ1-1, with D possibly being TRBD1 (5 bases). CDR3 length: 12 residues. V lost 7 bases and J lost 1, with 10 bases in between. CDR1 is SQVTM and CDR2 is ANQGSEA in the germline V gene. CDR3 region: CSGGGENTEAFF. The CDR3 DNA reads TGCAGCGGTGGGGGGGAGAACACTGAAGCTTTCTTT.

The DNA of the CDR3 is TGTGCCTGGAGTCCCCCAGCGGGAACCACTCGGGAGCAGTACTTC. Residues: CAWSPPAGTTREQYF. The V gene is TRBV30, the J gene TRBJ2-7, with 7 bases lining up with TRBD2. CDR1 and CDR2 from the germline V gene are GTSNPN and SVGIG (reference sequence). This CDR3 region has 15 residues. With 2 bases clipped from V and 7 bases from J, the junction kept 14 bases outside the gene matches.

The chain recombines TRBV18 with TRBJ2-1; D is unclear. Trimming removed 6 bases from V and 7 bases from J, with 10 bases in between. The CDR3 sequence is 12 residues long. Per the germline V gene, CDR1 is KGHSH and CDR2 is LQKENI. This CDR3 is CASSLMANEQFF. In nucleotides, the CDR3 is TGTGCCAGCTCCCTCATGGCGAATGAGCAGTTCTTC.

CDR3 sequence: CASSFSGGSSYNEQFF. DNA of the CDR3: TGTGCCAGCAGCTTTTCGGGCGGGAGCTCCTACAATGAGCAGTTCTTC. V is TRBV7-8 and J is TRBJ2-1; TRBD2 aligns across 7 bases. Germline V gives CDR1 SGHVS, CDR2 FQNEAQ. The CDR3 loop spans 16 amino acids. Trimming cost V 3 bases and J 0 bases; bases outside gene matches: 5.

This chain uses TRBV28 with TRBJ2-7, with D perhaps matching TRBD2 (5 bases). This CDR3 has 14 amino acids. Trimming took off 6 bases at V and 0 bases at J, with 12 bases between the two ends. The germline V gene has CDR1 MDHEN and CDR2 SYDVKM. CDR3 in DNA: TGTGCCAGCAGCATCGGGATGAGCTCCTACGAGCAGTACTTC. It is translated as CASSIGMSSYEQYF.

This CDR3 is CASGFGWKTYF. The CDR3, as DNA: TGTGCCAGTGGCTTTGGATGGAAAACGTACTTC. The rearrangement uses TRBV19 and TRBJ2-7; D gene ambiguous. The germline CDR1 and CDR2 sequences are LNHDA and SQIVND (reference sequence). The CDR3 extends over 11 amino acids. Trimming stripped 8 bases from V and 12 bases from J, with 17 bases between.

The CDR3 region is CASSLATGDTQYF. The DNA of the CDR3 is TGTGCCAGCAGCTTAGCGACGGGAGATACGCAGTATTTT. V gene TRBV7-6 combines with J gene TRBJ2-3, with unresolved D. This CDR3 contains 13 residues. V lost 0 bases to trimming and J lost 5 bases, with 6 bases between them. Germline CDR1 and CDR2: SGHVS and FNYEAQ.

The chain has TRBV6-5 and TRBJ2-1; TRBD2 matches at 11 bases. The CDR3 runs to 16 residues. Germline CDR1 MNHEY, CDR2 SVGAGI. After removal of 0 bases from V and 10 bases from J, the junction contained 8 bases not matched to a gene. The CDR3 is CASSYSATSGMEEQFF. In DNA, the CDR3 is TGTGCCAGCAGTTACTCCGCGACTAGCGGGATGGAAGAGCAGTTCTTC.

The V gene is TRBV10-1, the J gene TRBJ2-5; D not resolved. Germline-derived CDR1 and CDR2 are WNHNN and SYGVQD (reference sequence). The V end lost 3 bases, the J end lost 4 bases, and 9 bases lay between the germline ends. The CDR3 is 13 amino acids. CDR3 DNA: TGCGCCAGCAGTGATTGGACCGGAGAGACCCAGTACTTC. Its translation: CASSDWTGETQYF.

The rearrangement links TRBV4-1 to TRBJ2-3; either TRBD1 or TRBD2 may fit D (5 bases each). The CDR3 runs to 16 residues. Germline CDR1 and CDR2: MGHRA and YSYEKL. The V and J ends lost 4 bases and 0 bases respectively, with 14 bases between them. This chain's CDR3 is CASSPNVWGSTDTQYF. In DNA, the CDR3 is TGCGCCAGCAGCCCAAACGTGTGGGGGAGCACAGATACGCAGTATTTT.

The chain couples TRBV5-7 to TRBJ2-4; D remains ambiguous. TRBV5-7 is an open reading frame whose function is uncertain. The CDR3 is 11 amino acids. The V gene lost 5 bases and the J gene lost 9 bases, with 9 bases spanning the gap. DNA of the CDR3: TGTGCCAGCAGGAAGCTTGCCATTCAGTACTTC. As protein: CASRKLAIQYF.

On this clone itself: This sample includes further DNA sequences coding for the same CDR3. The V call is TRBV2, the J call TRBJ2-1; D is uncertain. CDR1 is SNHLY and CDR2 is FYNNEI in the germline V gene. Trimming shortened V by 1 base and J by 4 bases, and 2 bases separated the two germline ends. The CDR3 is 12 amino acids. In nucleotides, the CDR3 is TGTGCCAGCAGTGAAGGGTACAATGAGCAGTTCTTC. Translating it yields CASSEGYNEQFF.

CDR3 coding DNA: TGCGCCAGCAGCTTGGATGGACAGGGGGAGAGGGACACTGAAGCTTTCTTT. It is translated as CASSLDGQGERDTEAFF. This chain links TRBV5-1 with TRBJ1-1, with TRBD1 matching 10 bases. CDR3 length: 17 amino acids. J gave up 3 bases and V 0 bases, and 8 bases lay outside the gene matches. The V gene's germline CDR1 is SGHRS and CDR2 YFSETQ.

With regard to this clone: This same CDR3 is encoded by further DNA sequences in the sample. The chain couples TRBV7-9 to TRBJ2-5; TRBD1 matches 8 bases. The junction had 3 bases not matched to a gene; V was cut back by 1 base and J by 5 bases. CDR3 size: 14 residues. Germline values: CDR1 SEHNR, CDR2 FQNEAQ (reference sequence). The CDR3 region has the DNA TGTGCCAGCAGCTTAGGACAGGGGTGGGAGACCCAGTACTTC. Its translation: CASSLGQGWETQYF.

This clone was recorded once. Other DNA sequences in this specimen translate into the identical CDR3. The J gene is TRBJ1-5, the V gene TRBV18, with 7 bases aligning to TRBD1. J was trimmed by 1 base and V by 6 bases; bases with no gene match: 12. Germline CDR1 and CDR2: KGHSH and LQKENI. The CDR3 sequence is 17 residues long. In DNA, the CDR3 is TGTGCCAGCTCGCCGAGAGACAGGGTGGGGAGCAATCAGCCCCAGCATTTT. Translation gives CASSPRDRVGSNQPQHF.

This rearrangement joins TRBV5-1 to TRBJ2-5, with 10 nucleotides matching TRBD2. V dropped 6 bases and J dropped 1; count of bases not matched to a gene: 6. CDR1 is SGHRS, CDR2 YFSETQ, per germline. The length of the CDR3 is 15 residues. CDR3 bases: TGCGCCAGCACGGGGCTAGCGGGAGCCCAAGAGACCCAGTACTTC. It codes for CASTGLAGAQETQYF.

The rearrangement uses TRBV7-2 and TRBJ2-1; 12 bases are a match to TRBD2. Germline V lookup: CDR1 SGHTA, CDR2 FQGNSA. V gave up 1 base and J gave up 7 bases; unmatched junction bases: 14. There are 19 residues in the CDR3. This chain's CDR3 is CASSLGAESSGRGVNEQFF. CDR3 nucleotide sequence: TGTGCCAGCAGCTTAGGAGCGGAGTCTAGCGGGAGGGGAGTGAATGAGCAGTTCTTC.

J is TRBJ2-1 and V is TRBV27, with a possible D match to TRBD2 (5 bases). Trimming took off 6 bases at V and 0 bases at J, with 12 bases between the two ends. This CDR3 is 15 amino acids long. Germline lookup yields CDR1 MNHEY and CDR2 SMNVEV (reference sequence). The CDR3 reads CASSRSGNSYNEQFF. DNA for the CDR3: TGTGCCAGCAGCCGGAGCGGAAACTCCTACAATGAGCAGTTCTTC.

The chain's CDR3 is CASSYLDWSGELFF. The CDR3 DNA reads as TGTGCCAGCAGTTACCTCGACTGGTCCGGGGAGCTGTTTTTT. This chain connects TRBV6-5 to TRBJ2-2; D gene uncertain. Germline values: CDR1 MNHEY, CDR2 SVGAGI. V was cut by 2 bases and J by 6 bases, with 10 bases left in between. This CDR3 has 14 amino acids.